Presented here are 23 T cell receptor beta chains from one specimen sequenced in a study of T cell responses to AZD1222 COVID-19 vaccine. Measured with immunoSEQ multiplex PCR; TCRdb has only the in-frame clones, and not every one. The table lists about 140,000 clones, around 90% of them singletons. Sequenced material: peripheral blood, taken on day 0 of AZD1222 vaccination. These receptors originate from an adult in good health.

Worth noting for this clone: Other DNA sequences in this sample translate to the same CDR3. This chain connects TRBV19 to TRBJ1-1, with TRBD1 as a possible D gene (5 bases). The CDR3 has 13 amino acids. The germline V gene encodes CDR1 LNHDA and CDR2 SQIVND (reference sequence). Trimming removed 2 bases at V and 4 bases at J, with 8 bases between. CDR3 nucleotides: TGTGCCAGTAGTATAAAAAGGGGCACTGAAGCTTTCTTT. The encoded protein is CASSIKRGTEAFF.

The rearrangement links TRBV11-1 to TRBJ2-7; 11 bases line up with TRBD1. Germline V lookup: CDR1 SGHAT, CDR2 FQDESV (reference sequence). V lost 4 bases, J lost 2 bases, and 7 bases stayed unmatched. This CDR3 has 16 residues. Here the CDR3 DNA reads TGTGCCAGCAGCTCGGGGGACAGGGGGTACGCCTACGAGCAGTACTTC. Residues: CASSSGDRGYAYEQYF.

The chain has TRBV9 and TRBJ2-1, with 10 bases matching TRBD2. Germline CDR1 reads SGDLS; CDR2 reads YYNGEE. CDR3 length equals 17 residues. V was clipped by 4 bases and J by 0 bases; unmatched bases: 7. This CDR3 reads CASSPRLAGSSYNEQFF. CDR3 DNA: TGTGCCAGCAGCCCGAGACTAGCGGGTAGCTCCTACAATGAGCAGTTCTTC.

CDR3 region: CASSLFEYNEQFF. The CDR3 coding sequence is TGTGCCAGCAGCTTATTCGAGTACAATGAGCAGTTCTTC. The chain uses TRBV7-2 and TRBJ2-1; D unclear. Germline V gene sequence: CDR1 SGHTA, CDR2 FQGNSA. V lost 2 bases, J lost 4 bases, and 6 bases lay in between. The CDR3 is 13 amino acids.

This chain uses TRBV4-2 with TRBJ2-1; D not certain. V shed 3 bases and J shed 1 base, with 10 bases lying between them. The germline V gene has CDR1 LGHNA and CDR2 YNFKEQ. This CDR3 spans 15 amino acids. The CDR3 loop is CASSQAPWSYNEQFF. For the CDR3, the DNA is TGTGCCAGCAGCCAGGCTCCATGGTCCTACAATGAGCAGTTCTTC.

CDR3 loop: CASNKLEGPGGFF. CDR3 DNA sequence: TGCGCCAGCAACAAGTTGGAGGGGCCGGGGGGATTTTTT. The chain recombines TRBV5-1 with TRBJ2-2; TRBD2 aligns across 7 bases. The CDR3 loop spans 13 amino acids. The germline V gene has CDR1 SGHRS and CDR2 YFSETQ. Trimming at V came to 6 bases and at J to 17 bases, leaving 16 bases not matched to a gene.

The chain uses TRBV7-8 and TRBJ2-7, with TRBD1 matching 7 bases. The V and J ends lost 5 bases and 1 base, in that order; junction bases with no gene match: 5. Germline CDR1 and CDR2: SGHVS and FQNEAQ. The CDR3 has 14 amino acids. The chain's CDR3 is CASSPRQGSYEQYF. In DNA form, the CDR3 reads TGTGCCAGCAGCCCCCGACAGGGTTCCTACGAGCAGTACTTC.

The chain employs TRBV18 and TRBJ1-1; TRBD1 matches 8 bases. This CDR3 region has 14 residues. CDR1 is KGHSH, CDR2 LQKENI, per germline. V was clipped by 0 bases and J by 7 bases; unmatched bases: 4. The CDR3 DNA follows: TGTGCCAGCTCACCACCGTCCAGGGGGCTTGAAGCTTTCTTT. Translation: CASSPPSRGLEAFF.

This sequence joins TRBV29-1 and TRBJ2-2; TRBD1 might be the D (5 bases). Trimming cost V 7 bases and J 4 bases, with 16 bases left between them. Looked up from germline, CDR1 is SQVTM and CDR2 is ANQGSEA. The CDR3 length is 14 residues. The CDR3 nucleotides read TGCAGCGCTAAAGACAGTAAGACCACCGGGGAGCTGTTTTTT. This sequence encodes CSAKDSKTTGELFF.

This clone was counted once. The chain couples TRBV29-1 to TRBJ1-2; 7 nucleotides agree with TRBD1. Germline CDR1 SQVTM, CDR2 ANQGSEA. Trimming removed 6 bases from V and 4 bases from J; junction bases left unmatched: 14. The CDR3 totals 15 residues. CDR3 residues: CSVNARDRGAYGYTF. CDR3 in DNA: TGCAGCGTGAATGCTCGGGACAGAGGAGCCTATGGCTACACCTTC.

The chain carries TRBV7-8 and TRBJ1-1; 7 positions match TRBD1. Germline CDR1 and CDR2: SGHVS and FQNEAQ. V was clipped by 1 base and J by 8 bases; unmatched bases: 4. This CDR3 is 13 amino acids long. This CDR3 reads CASSLDRGREAFF. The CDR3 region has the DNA TGTGCCAGCAGCTTAGACAGGGGAAGAGAAGCTTTCTTT.

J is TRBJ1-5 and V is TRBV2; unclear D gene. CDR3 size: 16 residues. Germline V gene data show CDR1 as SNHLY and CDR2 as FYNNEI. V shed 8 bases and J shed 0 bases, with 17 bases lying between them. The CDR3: CASGGKREYSNQPQHF. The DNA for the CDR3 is TGTGCCAGCGGAGGAAAGAGGGAATATAGCAATCAGCCCCAGCATTTT.

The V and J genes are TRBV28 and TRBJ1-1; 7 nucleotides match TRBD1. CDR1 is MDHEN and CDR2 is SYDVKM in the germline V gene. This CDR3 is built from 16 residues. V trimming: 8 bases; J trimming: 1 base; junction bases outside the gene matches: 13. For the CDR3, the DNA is TGTGCCAGCCCTAAAAATTCCGGGACAGAGAACACTGAAGCTTTCTTT. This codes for CASPKNSGTENTEAFF.

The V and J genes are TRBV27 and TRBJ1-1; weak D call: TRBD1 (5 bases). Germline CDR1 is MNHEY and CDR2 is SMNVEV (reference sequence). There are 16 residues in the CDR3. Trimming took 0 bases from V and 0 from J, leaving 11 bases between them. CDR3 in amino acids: CASSLSRWGMNTEAFF. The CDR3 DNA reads TGTGCCAGCAGTTTATCGAGGTGGGGCATGAACACTGAAGCTTTCTTT.

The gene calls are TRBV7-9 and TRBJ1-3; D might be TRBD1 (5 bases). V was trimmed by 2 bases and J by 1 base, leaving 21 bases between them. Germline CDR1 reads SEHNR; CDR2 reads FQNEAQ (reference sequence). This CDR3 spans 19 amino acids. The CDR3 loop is CASSLFLRMGDRSGNTIYF. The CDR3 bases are TGTGCCAGCAGCTTATTTCTTCGCATGGGGGATCGGTCTGGAAACACCATATATTTT.

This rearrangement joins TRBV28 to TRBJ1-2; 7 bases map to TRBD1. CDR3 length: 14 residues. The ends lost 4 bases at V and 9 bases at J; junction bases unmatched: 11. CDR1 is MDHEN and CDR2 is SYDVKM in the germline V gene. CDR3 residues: CASSYGEKGARYTF. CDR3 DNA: TGTGCCAGCAGTTATGGGGAAAAGGGGGCACGCTACACCTTC.

For the CDR3, the DNA is TGTGCCAGCAGTGGCAGACAGGGTTTATCGTTGGAAAAACTGTTTTTT. It yields the protein CASSGRQGLSLEKLFF. This rearrangement joins TRBV27 to TRBJ1-4; 7 positions match TRBD1. The CDR3 is 16 amino acids. V lost 5 bases, J lost 8 bases, and 14 bases stayed unmatched. Germline-derived CDR1 and CDR2 are MNHEY and SMNVEV (reference sequence).

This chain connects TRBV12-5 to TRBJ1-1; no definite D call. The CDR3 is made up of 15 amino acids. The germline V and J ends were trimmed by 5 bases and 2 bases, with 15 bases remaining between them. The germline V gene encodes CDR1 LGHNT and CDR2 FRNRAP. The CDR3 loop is CASGPPLGLNTEAFF. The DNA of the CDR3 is TGTGCTAGTGGTCCCCCGTTAGGGTTAAACACTGAAGCTTTCTTT. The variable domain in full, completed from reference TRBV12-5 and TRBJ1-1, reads DARVTQTPRHKVTEMGQEVTMRCQPILGHNTVFWYRQTMMQGLELLAYFRNRAPLDDSGMPKDRFSAEMPDATLATLKIQPSEPRDSAVYFCASGPPLGLNTEAFFGQGTRLTVV.

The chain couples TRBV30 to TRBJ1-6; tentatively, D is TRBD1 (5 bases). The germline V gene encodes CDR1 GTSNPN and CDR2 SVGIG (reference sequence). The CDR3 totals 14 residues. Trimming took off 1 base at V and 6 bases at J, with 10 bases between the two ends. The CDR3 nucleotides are TGTGCCTGGAGTGGACAGAACAGTAATTCACCCCTCCACTTT. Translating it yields CAWSGQNSNSPLHF. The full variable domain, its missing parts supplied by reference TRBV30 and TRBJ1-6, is SQTIHQWPATLVQPVGSPLSLECTVEGTSNPNLYWYRQAAGRGLQLLFYSVGIGQISSEVPQNLSASRPQDRQFILSSKKLLLSDSGFYLCAWSGQNSNSPLHFGNGTRLTVT.

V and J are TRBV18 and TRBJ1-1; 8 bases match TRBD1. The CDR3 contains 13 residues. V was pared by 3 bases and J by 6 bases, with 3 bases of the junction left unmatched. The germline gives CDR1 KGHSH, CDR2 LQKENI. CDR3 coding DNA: TGTGCCAGCTCACCCGACAGGGGCGCTGAAGCTTTCTTT. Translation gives CASSPDRGAEAFF.

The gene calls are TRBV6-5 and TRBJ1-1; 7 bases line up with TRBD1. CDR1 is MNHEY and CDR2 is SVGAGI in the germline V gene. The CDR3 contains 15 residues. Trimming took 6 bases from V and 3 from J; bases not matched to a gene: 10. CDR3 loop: CASSPFEGADTEAFF. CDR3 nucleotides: TGTGCCAGCAGCCCCTTTGAGGGGGCGGACACTGAAGCTTTCTTT.

The CDR3 sequence: CASSATSGGGERNEQFF. CDR3 bases: TGTGCCAGCAGTGCAACTAGCGGGGGAGGGGAGAGGAATGAGCAGTTCTTC. This chain joins TRBV25-1 and TRBJ2-1, with 11 bases identical to TRBD2. This CDR3 comprises 17 residues. From germline, CDR1 is MGHDK and CDR2 SYGVNS. Trimming at V came to 4 bases and at J to 7 bases, leaving 12 bases not matched to a gene.

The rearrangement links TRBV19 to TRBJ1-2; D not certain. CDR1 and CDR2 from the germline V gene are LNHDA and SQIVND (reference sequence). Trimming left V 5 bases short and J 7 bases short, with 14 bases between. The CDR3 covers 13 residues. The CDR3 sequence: CASSGSPKVGYTF. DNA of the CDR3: TGTGCCAGTAGTGGCAGCCCCAAGGTTGGCTACACCTTC.